What follows are 29 T cell receptor beta chains derived from one specimen sequenced in a study of blood T cell repertoires in COVID-19. Data came from immunoSEQ multiplex PCR; TCRdb stores just in-frame clones and leaves some out. The table has under 300,000 clones, roughly 88% seen once. The material sequenced was PBMCs or T cells enriched from blood (not recorded which). The receptors here all came from a woman in her twenties or thirties who had recovered from COVID-19.

The chain carries TRBV10-1 and TRBJ1-6; TRBD1 might be the D (5 bases). Germline-derived CDR1 and CDR2 are WNHNN and SYGVQD (reference sequence). The CDR3 spans 15 residues. The V gene lost 7 bases and the J gene lost 0 bases, with 10 bases spanning the gap. The chain's CDR3 is CASNHRSSYNSPLHF. For the CDR3, the DNA is TGCGCCAGCAATCACAGGAGCTCCTATAATTCACCCCTCCACTTT.

This clone was observed a handful of times. The chain joins TRBV4-1 to TRBJ1-2; 7 nucleotides match TRBD1. The CDR3 is 15 residues long. Germline lookup yields CDR1 MGHRA and CDR2 YSYEKL. V shed 2 bases, J shed 4 bases, and the junction held 7 bases outside the gene matches. CDR3 nucleotides: TGCGCCAGCAGCCAAAGAGGGGGCGCGTCCTATGGCTACACCTTC. Residues: CASSQRGGASYGYTF.

This sequence joins TRBV7-8 and TRBJ2-7; 8 nucleotides line up with TRBD2. There are 14 residues in the CDR3. Per germline, CDR1 SGHVS and CDR2 FQNEAQ. Germline trimming cut 2 bases from V and 0 bases from J; bases unmatched to any gene: 0. This chain's CDR3 is CASSLLAGSYEQYF. Here the CDR3 DNA reads TGTGCCAGCAGCTTACTAGCGGGCTCCTACGAGCAGTACTTC.

The chain links TRBV19 to TRBJ1-1; D not resolved. Trimming pared 6 bases from V and 1 base from J, leaving 18 bases between. In germline, CDR1 is LNHDA, CDR2 SQIVND (reference sequence). This CDR3 is 16 amino acids long. The CDR3 sequence: CASSLGSGRPNTEAFF. Here the CDR3 DNA reads TGTGCCAGTAGCCTGGGGAGCGGACGGCCGAACACTGAAGCTTTCTTT.

This clone was counted only a few times. The rearrangement uses TRBV5-4 and TRBJ1-2, with TRBD1 matching over 8 bases. The J segment lost 4 bases and the V segment lost 4 bases, leaving 3 bases of the junction unmatched. The CDR3 is made up of 13 amino acids. Looked up from germline, CDR1 is SGHNT and CDR2 is YYREEE (reference sequence). The CDR3 DNA sequence: TGTGCCAGCAGCCGGGACAGGCCCTATGGCTACACCTTC. Translating it yields CASSRDRPYGYTF.

The chain joins TRBV3-1 (or the pseudogene TRBV3-2) to TRBJ2-4; D is possibly TRBD1 (5 bases). Trimming stripped 3 bases from V and 7 bases from J, with 10 bases between. The CDR3 has 13 residues. From germline, CDR1 is LGHDT and CDR2 YNNKEL (reference sequence). The CDR3 region is CASSQGPGNIQYF. The CDR3 coding sequence is TGTGCCAGCAGCCAGGGCCCAGGGAACATTCAGTACTTC.

This clone has just one count. The CDR3: CASSHGLDSYNEQFF. The CDR3 DNA sequence: TGCGCCAGCAGCCACGGACTAGACTCCTACAATGAGCAGTTCTTC. The V gene is TRBV4-3, the J gene TRBJ2-1; TRBD2 matches at 7 bases. Germline lookup yields CDR1 LGHNA and CDR2 YSLEER. The ends lost 3 bases at V and 0 bases at J; junction bases unmatched: 2. The CDR3 runs 15 residues.

This clone was seen only a few times. This chain joins TRBV6-5 and TRBJ2-1, with 8 bases that match TRBD2. V was pared by 5 bases and J by 10 bases, with 10 bases of the junction left unmatched. Germline assignment: CDR1 MNHEY and CDR2 SVGAGI. The CDR3 contains 14 residues. The CDR3 region is CASSPPGRAWEQFF. In DNA, the CDR3 is TGTGCCAGCAGTCCTCCCGGGAGGGCCTGGGAGCAGTTCTTC.

The chain recombines TRBV12-3 or TRBV12-4 with TRBJ1-2; D gene uncertain. CDR3 length: 13 amino acids. Trimming pared 3 bases from V and 4 bases from J, leaving 9 bases between. DNA of the CDR3: TGTGCCAGCAGTTTCCCACGGGGCTATGGCTACACCTTC. Amino acids: CASSFPRGYGYTF.

This chain connects TRBV19 to TRBJ1-2; D gene unclear. V lost 5 bases, J lost 3 bases, and 10 bases lay in between. Per the germline V gene, CDR1 is LNHDA and CDR2 is SQIVND (reference sequence). The CDR3 has 13 residues. CDR3 nucleotide sequence: TGTGCCAGTAGTCGCGCGTCGGACTATGGCTACACCTTC. It yields the protein CASSRASDYGYTF.

This clone was recorded once. This chain links TRBV19 with TRBJ2-1; 9 bases match TRBD1. The V gene end was trimmed by 3 bases and the J gene end by 4 bases; junction bases not matched to a gene: 13. The CDR3 contains 18 residues. Germline CDR1 reads LNHDA; CDR2 reads SQIVND (reference sequence). Written as DNA, the CDR3 is TGTGCCAGTAGTATGGACAGGGGAGGGGTTCAGCTGTACAATGAGCAGTTCTTC. Translation gives CASSMDRGGVQLYNEQFF.

The chain employs TRBV6-5 and TRBJ1-5; no reliable D call. Trimming cost V 2 bases and J 6 bases, with 8 bases left between them. This CDR3 region has 13 residues. Per germline, CDR1 MNHEY and CDR2 SVGAGI. Here the CDR3 reads CASSYGRSQPQHF. The CDR3 DNA is TGTGCCAGCAGTTACGGGCGTAGTCAGCCCCAGCATTTT.

V and J are TRBV2 and TRBJ2-3; the D gene is possibly TRBD2 (6 bases). Germline V gene sequence: CDR1 SNHLY, CDR2 FYNNEI. Trimming removed 3 bases at V and 0 bases at J, with 10 bases between. The CDR3 sequence is 15 residues long. CDR3 bases: TGTGCCAGCAGTGAGATTGGGAGGAGCACAGATACGCAGTATTTT. Amino acid sequence: CASSEIGRSTDTQYF.

The chain uses TRBV5-1 and TRBJ2-3; D is possibly TRBD2 (5 bases). CDR1 and CDR2 (germline): SGHRS, YFSETQ. Trimming cost V 0 bases and J 2 bases, with 10 bases left between them. The CDR3 loop spans 15 amino acids. The CDR3 protein is CASSLGTSITDTQYF. CDR3 nucleotides: TGCGCCAGCAGCTTGGGGACTTCCATCACAGATACGCAGTATTTT.

The rearrangement links TRBV30 to TRBJ1-5, with a weak D call TRBD1 (6 bases). This CDR3 has 17 residues. The germline V gene encodes CDR1 GTSNPN and CDR2 SVGIG (reference sequence). V was clipped by 1 base and J by 1 base, with 17 bases between them. In nucleotides, the CDR3 is TGTGCCTGGAGTGACAAAAACAGGGTATGGAGCAATCAGCCCCAGCATTTT. Its translation: CAWSDKNRVWSNQPQHF.

This chain connects TRBV28 to TRBJ1-3; no clear D gene. The V and J ends lost 3 bases and 0 bases respectively, with 6 bases between them. The CDR3 length is 14 residues. The germline V gene has CDR1 MDHEN and CDR2 SYDVKM. The CDR3 sequence: CASSFRVSGNTIYF. DNA for the CDR3: TGTGCCAGCAGTTTTCGGGTCTCTGGAAACACCATATATTTT.

The chain carries TRBV2 and TRBJ1-1, with D possibly matching TRBD1 (5 bases). Germline CDR1 is SNHLY and CDR2 is FYNNEI. V lost 11 bases to trimming and J lost 6 bases, with 16 bases between them. CDR3 length: 12 amino acids. The CDR3 region is CAGARREPEAFF. The CDR3 coding sequence is TGTGCCGGGGCCCGGAGGGAACCTGAAGCTTTCTTT.

This chain links TRBV7-9 with TRBJ1-1; D gene unclear. The CDR3 extends over 14 amino acids. V lost 4 bases and J lost 6, with 15 bases in between. Per the germline V gene, CDR1 is SEHNR and CDR2 is FQNEAQ (reference sequence). CDR3 region: CASSSQARDPEAFF. In DNA form, the CDR3 reads TGTGCCAGCAGCTCTCAGGCACGCGACCCTGAAGCTTTCTTT.

The chain joins TRBV7-8 to TRBJ2-3, with 9 bases aligning to TRBD2. After removal of 5 bases from V and 4 bases from J, the junction contained 10 bases not matched to a gene. The CDR3 totals 16 residues. Germline V gene data show CDR1 as SGHVS and CDR2 as FQNEAQ. Here the CDR3 reads CASSRIAGVAADTQYF. As DNA, the CDR3 is TGTGCCAGCAGCCGAATAGCGGGAGTAGCGGCAGATACGCAGTATTTT.

This chain uses TRBV5-4 with TRBJ1-4; a possible D gene is TRBD1 (5 bases). Germline V gene data show CDR1 as SGHNT and CDR2 as YYREEE (reference sequence). Trimming took off 0 bases at V and 0 bases at J, with 9 bases between the two ends. This CDR3 region has 16 residues. Here the CDR3 reads CASSLDRPATNEKLFF. For the CDR3, the DNA is TGTGCCAGCAGCTTGGACAGGCCTGCAACTAATGAAAAACTGTTTTTT. Supplemented by reference TRBV5-4 and TRBJ1-4, the full variable domain reads ETGVTQSPTHLIKTRGQQVTLRCSSQSGHNTVSWYQQALGQGPQFIFQYYREEENGRGNFPPRFSGLQFPNYSSELNVNALELDDSALYLCASSLDRPATNEKLFFGSGTQLSVL.

The rearrangement uses TRBV25-1 and TRBJ1-4, with a tentative D call TRBD1 (5 bases). This CDR3 comprises 14 residues. Germline V gene data show CDR1 as MGHDK and CDR2 as SYGVNS. V gave up 8 bases and J gave up 10 bases, with 20 bases separating them. CDR3 in amino acids: CASESSNGGGKLFF. The CDR3 coding sequence is TGTGCCAGCGAATCATCTAACGGGGGGGGAAAACTGTTTTTT.

The rearrangement links TRBV11-2 to TRBJ2-7; tentatively, D is TRBD2 (5 bases). Trimming pared 5 bases from V and 12 bases from J, leaving 23 bases between. CDR3 length: 14 residues. Germline values: CDR1 SGHAT, CDR2 FQNNGV. The CDR3 region is CASSPPGGGAAGYF. The CDR3 DNA is TGTGCCAGCAGCCCACCAGGAGGCGGCGCCGCCGGGTACTTC.

The genes are TRBV11-3 and TRBJ1-2, with 9 nucleotides matching TRBD1. CDR3 length equals 16 residues. V dropped 1 base and J dropped 4; count of bases not matched to a gene: 7. Germline lookup yields CDR1 SGHNT and CDR2 YENEEA. The CDR3 sequence is CASSLAGTGQLYGYTF. DNA of the CDR3: TGTGCCAGCAGCTTAGCGGGGACAGGGCAACTCTATGGCTACACCTTC.

The chain recombines TRBV5-6 with TRBJ1-2; D is perhaps TRBD1 (5 bases). The germline V and J ends were trimmed by 0 bases and 4 bases, with 16 bases remaining between them. The germline gives CDR1 SGHDT, CDR2 YYEEEE. This CDR3 spans 16 amino acids. The CDR3 DNA follows: TGTGCCAGCAGCTTGGTTAGGCCCGCTGGGGCCTATGGCTACACCTTC. Encoded protein: CASSLVRPAGAYGYTF. Variable domain in full (rest from reference TRBV5-6 and TRBJ1-2): DAGVTQSPTHLIKTRGQQVTLRCSPKSGHDTVSWYQQALGQGPQFIFQYYEEEERQRGNFPDRFSGHQFPNYSSELNVNALLLGDSALYLCASSLVRPAGAYGYTFGSGTRLTVV.

The rearrangement uses TRBV4-3 and TRBJ1-2; maybe TRBD1 (5 bases). V was trimmed by 3 bases and J by 2 bases, leaving 10 bases between them. Germline V lookup: CDR1 LGHNA, CDR2 YSLEER. The CDR3 is 14 residues long. The CDR3 DNA reads as TGCGCCAGCAGCCATGACCGGACAAACTATGGCTACACCTTC. Protein product: CASSHDRTNYGYTF.

The chain employs TRBV7-8 and TRBJ2-7; D is ambiguous. The V end was cut by 0 bases, the J end by 1 base, with 7 bases between. Germline CDR1 is SGHVS and CDR2 is FQNEAQ. The CDR3 has 14 residues. In DNA, the CDR3 is TGTGCCAGCAGCTTAGCGTTACAGTCCTACGAGCAGTACTTC. This translates into CASSLALQSYEQYF.

CDR3 residues: CASSHRGQGYEQYF. The CDR3 DNA reads TGCGCCAGCAGCCACCGGGGACAGGGGTACGAGCAGTACTTC. This sequence joins TRBV4-1 and TRBJ2-7, with 10 bases that match TRBD1. CDR1 MGHRA and CDR2 YSYEKL come from the germline V gene. This CDR3 spans 14 amino acids. With 3 bases clipped from V and 4 bases from J, the junction kept 3 bases outside the gene matches.

This clone showed up just once. The CDR3 sequence is CASMSGMRGRNTEAFF. The CDR3 DNA reads as TGTGCCAGTATGAGCGGAATGAGGGGGAGGAACACTGAAGCTTTCTTT. The rearrangement uses TRBV19 and TRBJ1-1; perhaps TRBD1 as D (6 bases). This CDR3 contains 16 residues. The V gene lost 7 bases and the J gene lost 1 base, with 19 bases spanning the gap. Germline V lookup: CDR1 LNHDA, CDR2 SQIVND (reference sequence).

V gene TRBV9 combines with J gene TRBJ2-1; tentatively, D is TRBD2 (6 bases). From germline, CDR1 is SGDLS and CDR2 YYNGEE. There are 15 residues in the CDR3. V was cut by 3 bases and J by 8 bases, with 18 bases left in between. DNA of the CDR3: TGTGCCAGCAGCGAACGGAGCGGCCGGAGGGATGAGCAGTTCTTC. Encoded protein: CASSERSGRRDEQFF.